Below, 8 T cell receptor beta chains from the same sample are listed, as sequenced in a study of T cell responses to AZD1222 COVID-19 vaccine. Profiled with immunoSEQ multiplex PCR; TCRdb holds only in-frame clones, not every one. The sample lists some 86,000 clones; about nine tenths were seen once. The sample in question was peripheral blood, obtained 28 days after the second AZD1222 dose. Every receptor here comes from an adult who received the AZD1222 COVID-19 vaccine.

V and J are TRBV6-1 and TRBJ1-3; tentative D call: TRBD1 (5 bases). CDR1 is MNHNS, CDR2 SASEGT, per germline. The CDR3 extends over 15 amino acids. The V end lost 1 base, the J end lost 4 bases, and 11 bases lay between the germline ends. This CDR3 is CASSEEGTGGNTIYF. CDR3 bases: TGTGCCAGCAGTGAAGAGGGGACGGGAGGAAACACCATATATTTT.

This rearrangement joins TRBV7-9 to TRBJ1-4; no clear D gene. V was trimmed by 1 base and J by 0 bases, leaving 6 bases between them. CDR3 length: 15 residues. Germline CDR1 is SEHNR and CDR2 is FQNEAQ (reference sequence). The CDR3 nucleotides read TGTGCCAGCAGCTTAGACGGTGCAACTAATGAAAAACTGTTTTTT. This translates into CASSLDGATNEKLFF.

The J gene is TRBJ2-7, the V gene TRBV6-5; 11 bases line up with TRBD2. The ends lost 7 bases at V and 0 bases at J; junction bases unmatched: 2. The germline V gene encodes CDR1 MNHEY and CDR2 SVGAGI. This CDR3 contains 14 residues. The CDR3 DNA sequence: TGTGCCAGCACTCTAGCGGGAGGCTCCTACGAGCAGTACTTC. Translated, it gives CASTLAGGSYEQYF.

The rearrangement joins TRBV5-1 to TRBJ2-3; 7 bases agree with TRBD2. The germline gives CDR1 SGHRS, CDR2 YFSETQ. Trimming cost V 3 bases and J 2 bases; bases outside gene matches: 9. The CDR3 sequence is 16 residues long. This CDR3 is CASSSAWGRDTDTQYF. The CDR3 region has the DNA TGCGCCAGCAGCTCTGCTTGGGGGAGGGACACAGATACGCAGTATTTT.

Only a few counts were recorded for this clone. The chain links TRBV4-2 to TRBJ2-1, with 8 bases fitting TRBD1. The CDR3 is made up of 15 amino acids. After removal of 1 base from V and 8 bases from J, the junction contained 7 bases not matched to a gene. The germline CDR1 and CDR2 sequences are LGHNA and YNFKEQ. For the CDR3, the DNA is TGTGCCAGCAGCCAAGGGGTGGACAGGGTCGATGAGCAGTTCTTC. The encoded protein is CASSQGVDRVDEQFF.

The V gene is TRBV27, the J gene TRBJ2-7; TRBD2 aligns across 8 bases. The J segment lost 0 bases and the V segment lost 5 bases, leaving 6 bases of the junction unmatched. Germline V gene lookup returns CDR1 MNHEY and CDR2 SMNVEV (reference sequence). This CDR3 contains 15 residues. CDR3 DNA sequence: TGTGCCAGCAGTGTGAGCGGGGGCAGCTCCTACGAGCAGTACTTC. This codes for CASSVSGGSSYEQYF.

The chain uses TRBV20-1 and TRBJ1-1, with D hard to call. V was shortened by 5 bases and J by 7 bases, with 8 bases between the two germline ends. Looked up from germline, CDR1 is DFQATT and CDR2 is SNEGSKA (reference sequence). The CDR3 is 10 amino acids. CDR3 coding DNA: TGCAGTGCTCCTGGGATTGAAGCTTTCTTT. This gives the protein CSAPGIEAFF.

As to this clone: A read error is likely, as this CDR3 ends without the conserved phenylalanine or tryptophan. The V and J genes are TRBV5-8 and TRBJ2-7; perhaps TRBD1 as D (5 bases). The CDR3 is made up of 12 amino acids. V shed 1 base and J shed 7 bases, with 9 bases lying between them. Germline V lookup: CDR1 SGHTS, CDR2 YDEGEE. This chain's CDR3 is CASSLKGWEQYL. Here the CDR3 DNA reads TGTGCCAGCAGCTTGAAGGGGTGGGAGCAGTACCTC.